Detailed here is one T cell receptor (beta chain). Time point of the sample: newly diagnosed GD, antithyroid drugs for less than 3 months. PBMC RNA was the source of the TCR library. With iRepertoire HTBI primers and Arm-PCR of CDR3 regions, TCR beta libraries were built. MiXCR was run by TCRdb on the multiplex PCR reads, yielding one entry per CDR3 protein. The sample contains hundreds of thousands of distinct CDR3 sequences, approximately 15% of which appear only once. The record originates from a study of regulatory T cells in long-lasting Graves disease. These data also featured in a second study, about T cells in Graves' hyperthyroidism and ophthalmopathy.

The sequenced sample was peripheral blood mononuclear cells (PBMCs), obtained at new diagnosis, from a patient treated with antithyroid drugs. The sequence was obtained from a woman aged 25 to 39 with Graves disease.

CDR3 region: CASSFRSSRSSYNEQFF. The CDR3 DNA follows: TGTGCCAGCAGCTTTAGATCCAGCCGGAGCTCCTACAATGAGCAGTTCTTC. This chain uses TRBV5-4 with TRBJ2-1; D gene uncertain. Trimming pared 2 bases from V and 0 bases from J, leaving 15 bases between. The CDR3 has 17 residues. The germline CDR1 and CDR2 sequences are SGHNT and YYREEE (reference sequence). The full variable domain, with the rest looked up from reference TRBV5-4 and TRBJ2-1, is ETGVTQSPTHLIKTRGQQVTLRCSSQSGHNTVSWYQQALGQGPQFIFQYYREEENGRGNFPPRFSGLQFPNYSSELNVNALELDDSALYLCASSFRSSRSSYNEQFFGPGTRLTVL.